The T cell receptor beta chain described here comes from a study of T cell responses to AZD1222 COVID-19 vaccine listed by TCRdb under 2021. Regarding the study in general: A total of 230 to 250 trial participants underwent TCR sequencing, of whom 207 had received two doses of AZD1222 and roughly 26 had received two doses of the MenACWY control vaccine. Trial participants were enrolled by age into 18-55, 56-69 and 70-plus year subgroups, with around 150, 28 and 57 TCR-sequenced participants respectively. Points the paper makes about the study in general: Nearly half of unique spike-specific TCRs reportedly recognized epitopes outside regions mutated in the B.1.351 and B.1.1.7 variants. After two AZD1222 doses, both the breadth and the depth of spike-specific TCRs were significantly higher than at day 0 and than in MenACWY recipients. Because no day 14 peak-response samples were available, the repertoires could be characterized only after the peak T cell response. Conclusions about previously exposed vaccinees are limited because only five to seven AZD1222 recipients were SARS-CoV-2 seropositive at baseline. Participants were mostly white British and included more females than males, and it was suggested by the authors that clonal diversity may have been underestimated. The 56-69-year group was small, and its depth increase did not reach significance, likely because of low power. The vaccine-associated CD4 TCRs covered the entire spike protein, and the dominant responses fell in regions 160-218 and 743-854.

For this clone: It has no known antigen specificity. No much larger clone is present one base from it, and per-base qualities are unavailable.

The CDR3 regions of human TCRbeta chains were analyzed by immunosequencing. In the paper's pipeline: Repertoire TCRs were checked for matches against a reference library of SARS-CoV-2-specific TCRs that had been generated using the MIRA antigen-specificity platform. Breadth was defined as the fraction of unique TCRs that were SARS-CoV-2-associated. Depth was defined as the fraction of total T cells that were SARS-CoV-2-associated. Each spike-specific TCR was assigned to its reactive spike region and to a CD4 or CD8 class using the MIRA data. Log10-transformed breadth and depth values were compared by one-way ANOVA with Sidak's multiple comparisons tests. Held by TCRdb, this immuneACCESS table contains in-frame sequences only and omits some clones. Under half of the omission traces to an unresolved V gene where checked; the cause of the rest is unknown. V and J calls and clone size are given by that table; D and trimming were obtained from the DNA. Present in this sample are 150,000 or so clones, approximately 93% of which were seen just once. 0.75% to 1% of the sample belongs to the ten largest clones.

The meaning of the sample's time point label: baseline before first vaccination. The label giving this sample's treatment or condition can be read as: meningococcal conjugate vaccine given as trial control. Samples from vaccinated people were obtained from the UK trials COV001 and COV002, which included a single-blind randomized controlled phase 2/3 trial of AZD1222 (ChAdOx1 nCoV-19) in healthy adults. Trial participant PBMC samples were collected at day 0 and day 28 after the second dose for TCRbeta chain sequencing. V is clipped by 0 bases and J by 8 bases, and the sequence between their germline boundaries is 14 bases long. The germline V gene supplies CDR1 SGHDT and CDR2 YYEEEE. Including cysteine and phenylalanine, the CDR3 has 14 amino acids. The read is trimmed to its CDR3 DNA, 42 bases read in frame from base 1.

Recombination joined TRBV5-6 with TRBJ1-2, with no reliable assignment of the D segment. The sample in question was peripheral blood, obtained on day 0 of MenACWY control vaccination. The TCR originated in an adult in good health. The base sequence is TGTGCCAGCAGCTTGGTCGGCCCTTCGAGGGGCTACACCTTC. Translation gives CASSLVGPSRGYTF. Supplemented by the reference TRBV5-6 and TRBJ1-2 proteins around the CDR3, the complete variable domain is DAGVTQSPTHLIKTRGQQVTLRCSPKSGHDTVSWYQQALGQGPQFIFQYYEEEERQRGNFPDRFSGHQFPNYSSELNVNALLLGDSALYLCASSLVGPSRGYTFGSGTRLTVV.